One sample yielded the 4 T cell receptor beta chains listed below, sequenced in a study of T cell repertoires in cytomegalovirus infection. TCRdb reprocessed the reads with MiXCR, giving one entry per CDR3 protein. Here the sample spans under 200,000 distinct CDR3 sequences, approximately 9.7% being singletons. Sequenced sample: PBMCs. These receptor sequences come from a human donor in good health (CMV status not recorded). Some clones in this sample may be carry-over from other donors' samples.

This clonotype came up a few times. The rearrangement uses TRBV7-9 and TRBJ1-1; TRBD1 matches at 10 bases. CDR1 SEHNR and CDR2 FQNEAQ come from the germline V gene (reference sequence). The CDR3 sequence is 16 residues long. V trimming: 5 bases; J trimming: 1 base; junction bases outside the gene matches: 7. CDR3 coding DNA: TGTGCCAGCAGCCCGACAGGGGGCGGAGGGAACACTGAAGCTTTCTTT. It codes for CASSPTGGGGNTEAFF.

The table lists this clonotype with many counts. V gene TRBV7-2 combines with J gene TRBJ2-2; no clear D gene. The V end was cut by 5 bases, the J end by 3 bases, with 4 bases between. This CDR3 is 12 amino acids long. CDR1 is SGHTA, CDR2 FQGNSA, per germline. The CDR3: CASSTYTGELFF. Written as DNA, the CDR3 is TGTGCCAGCAGCACATACACCGGGGAGCTGTTTTTT.

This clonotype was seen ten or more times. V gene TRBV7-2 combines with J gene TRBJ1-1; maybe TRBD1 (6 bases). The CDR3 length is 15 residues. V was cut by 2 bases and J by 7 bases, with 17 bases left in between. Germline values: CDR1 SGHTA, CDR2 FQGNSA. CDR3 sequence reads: CASSLTPSGAIEAFF. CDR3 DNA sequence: TGTGCCAGCAGCTTAACACCCTCAGGGGCAATTGAAGCTTTCTTT.

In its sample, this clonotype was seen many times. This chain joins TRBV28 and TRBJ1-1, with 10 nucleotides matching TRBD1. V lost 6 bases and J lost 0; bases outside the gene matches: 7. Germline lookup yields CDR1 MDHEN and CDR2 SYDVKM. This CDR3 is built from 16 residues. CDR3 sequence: CASSERTGGLNTEAFF. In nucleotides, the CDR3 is TGTGCCAGCAGCGAAAGGACAGGGGGTTTGAACACTGAAGCTTTCTTT.